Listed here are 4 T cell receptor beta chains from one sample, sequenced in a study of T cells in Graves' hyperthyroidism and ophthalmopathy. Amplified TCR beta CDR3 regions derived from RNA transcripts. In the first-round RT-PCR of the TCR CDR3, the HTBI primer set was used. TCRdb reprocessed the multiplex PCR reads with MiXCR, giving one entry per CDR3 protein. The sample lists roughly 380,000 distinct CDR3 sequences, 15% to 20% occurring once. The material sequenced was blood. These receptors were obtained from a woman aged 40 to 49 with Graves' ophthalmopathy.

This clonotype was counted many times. CDR3 in DNA: TGTGCCAGCTTCCAGGGGAACATTTTGGGAGAGACCCAGTACTTC. Protein: CASFQGNILGETQYF. The chain joins TRBV28 to TRBJ2-5; a possible D gene is TRBD1 (6 bases). Germline CDR1 is MDHEN and CDR2 is SYDVKM. Trimming shortened V by 8 bases and J by 4 bases, and 20 bases separated the two germline ends. The CDR3 has 15 amino acids.

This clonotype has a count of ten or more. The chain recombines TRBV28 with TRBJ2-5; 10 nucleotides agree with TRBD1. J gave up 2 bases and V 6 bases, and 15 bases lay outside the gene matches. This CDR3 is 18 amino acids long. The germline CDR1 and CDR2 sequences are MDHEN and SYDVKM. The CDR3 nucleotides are TGTGCCAGCAGCTCTCCAACCGGGACAGGGGATCCACAAGAGACCCAGTACTTC. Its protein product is CASSSPTGTGDPQETQYF.

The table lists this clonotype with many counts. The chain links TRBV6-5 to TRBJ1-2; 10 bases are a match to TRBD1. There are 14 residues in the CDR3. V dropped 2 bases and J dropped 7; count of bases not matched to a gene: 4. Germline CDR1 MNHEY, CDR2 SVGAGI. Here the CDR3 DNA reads TGTGCCAGCAGTTACGGGGGACAGGGGCTTGGCTACACCTTC. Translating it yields CASSYGGQGLGYTF.

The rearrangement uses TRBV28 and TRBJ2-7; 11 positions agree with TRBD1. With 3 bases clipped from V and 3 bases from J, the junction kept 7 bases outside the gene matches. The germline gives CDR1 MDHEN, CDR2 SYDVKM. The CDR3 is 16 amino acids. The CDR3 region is CASSFEWTGGVYEQYF. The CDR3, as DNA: TGTGCCAGCAGTTTTGAGTGGACAGGGGGCGTCTACGAGCAGTACTTC.